One and the same sample provided the 17 T cell receptor beta chains below, sequenced in a study of cytomegalovirus exposure and HLA in healthy donors. Researchers ran the PCR with 60 Vbeta and 13 Jbeta primers. Using immunoSEQ multiplex PCR, the repertoire was profiled, and TCRdb retains in-frame clones only, with some absent. Of about 94,000 clones detected, around 66% appear once; the ten largest clones hold about 3.8%. Sequencing was carried out using PBMCs. Source of these receptors: a man aged 25 to 40 in good health and CMV-seronegative.

Here the CDR3 reads CASSILQGWNTGELFF. In DNA form, the CDR3 reads TGTGCCAGTAGTATCTTGCAGGGTTGGAACACCGGGGAGCTGTTTTTT. V usage is TRBV19 and J usage is TRBJ2-2; maybe TRBD1 (5 bases). V gave up 3 bases and J gave up 1 base, with 12 bases separating them. The CDR3 extends over 16 amino acids. Germline V gene sequence: CDR1 LNHDA, CDR2 SQIVND (reference sequence).

J is TRBJ1-2 and V is TRBV5-1; 7 bases agree with TRBD1. This CDR3 is 14 amino acids long. Germline V gene lookup returns CDR1 SGHRS and CDR2 YFSETQ. J was trimmed by 7 bases and V by 0 bases; bases with no gene match: 6. The CDR3 sequence is CASSLGDRASGYTF. As DNA, the CDR3 is TGCGCCAGCAGCTTGGGTGACAGGGCGTCTGGCTACACCTTC.

This clone showed up just a few times. This chain connects TRBV11-3 to TRBJ1-3, with 9 bases lining up with TRBD1. The germline gives CDR1 SGHNT, CDR2 YENEEA. This CDR3 contains 16 residues. V lost 5 bases and J lost 1; bases outside the gene matches: 6. CDR3 DNA sequence: TGTGCCAGCAGCCAGGGACAGGGTAATTCTGGAAACACCATATATTTT. Translated, it gives CASSQGQGNSGNTIYF. Supplemented by reference TRBV11-3 and TRBJ1-3, the full variable domain reads EAGVVQSPRYKIIEKKQPVAFWCNPISGHNTLYWYLQNLGQGPELLIRYENEEAVDDSQLPKDRFSAERLKGVDSTLKIQPAELGDSAVYLCASSQGQGNSGNTIYFGEGSWLTVV.

This chain links TRBV9 with TRBJ2-7, with 12 bases fitting TRBD2. Germline V gene sequence: CDR1 SGDLS, CDR2 YYNGEE. This CDR3 comprises 16 residues. Trimming cost V 3 bases and J 4 bases; bases outside gene matches: 8. The CDR3 DNA sequence: TGTGCCAGCAGCGCTAATGGACTAGCGGGGAAGTACGAGCAGTACTTC. It translates to CASSANGLAGKYEQYF.

The rearrangement links TRBV7-3 to TRBJ2-1; 11 nucleotides match TRBD2. The V segment lost 4 bases and the J segment 7 bases; nucleotides outside the gene matches: 6. CDR1 is SGHTA and CDR2 is FQGTGA in the germline V gene. CDR3 length: 15 residues. DNA for the CDR3: TGTGCCAGCAGCTCTCTAGCGGGGGGCCTTAATGAGCAGTTCTTC. It codes for CASSSLAGGLNEQFF.

The chain uses TRBV4-1 and TRBJ2-7, with TRBD2 matching over 8 bases. The CDR3 runs to 14 residues. Trimming at V came to 6 bases and at J to 2 bases, leaving 6 bases not matched to a gene. Looked up from germline, CDR1 is MGHRA and CDR2 is YSYEKL. In nucleotides, the CDR3 is TGCGCCAGCAGTCTAGCGGGTTTGACCTACGAGCAGTACTTC. Translating it yields CASSLAGLTYEQYF.

Only one count was recorded for this clone. The chain couples TRBV7-6 to TRBJ2-5; 13 bases are a match to TRBD2. Per the germline V gene, CDR1 is SGHVS and CDR2 is FNYEAQ. Trimming at V came to 3 bases and at J to 4 bases, leaving 20 bases not matched to a gene. This CDR3 is built from 21 residues. The CDR3 bases are TGTGCCAGCAGCTTTCGCGGGCGTGGAGGTTTAACTAGCGGGAGGGGAGAGACCCAGTACTTC. It codes for CASSFRGRGGLTSGRGETQYF.

There are a few counts of this clone. One end of the junction is discordant with germline, which a read error may explain. V is TRBV6-1 and J is TRBJ1-3, with 7 bases lining up with TRBD1. The CDR3 totals 15 residues. CDR1 and CDR2 from the germline V gene are MNHNS and SASEGT. CDR3 DNA sequence: TGTGCCAGCAGTGAAGGGGGACAGTGGACCCCGGATTGGGATTTT. Amino acids: CASSEGGQWTPDWDF.

The chain carries TRBV5-5 and TRBJ2-3, with D hard to call. There are 14 residues in the CDR3. Per germline, CDR1 SGHKS and CDR2 YYEKEE (reference sequence). Trimming removed 0 bases from V and 0 bases from J, with 5 bases in between. For the CDR3, the DNA is TGTGCCAGCAGCTTGGACCAGAGCACAGATACGCAGTATTTT. It is translated as CASSLDQSTDTQYF.

This clone has only a few counts. V is TRBV6-5 and J is TRBJ2-1; the match to TRBD1 covers 7 bases. V lost 6 bases and J lost 12; bases outside the gene matches: 17. Germline V CDR1 and CDR2: MNHEY, SVGAGI. This CDR3 has 15 residues. As DNA, the CDR3 is TGTGCCAGCAGCCCAGGGGGTGGACCGGTACAGGGGCAGTTCTTC. Encoded protein: CASSPGGGPVQGQFF.

The chain employs TRBV5-5 and TRBJ2-1, with D uncertain. Per germline, CDR1 SGHKS and CDR2 YYEKEE (reference sequence). Trimming took 2 bases from V and 0 from J, leaving 12 bases between them. This CDR3 has 16 amino acids. The CDR3 protein is CASSFHHVSSYNEQFF. CDR3 bases: TGTGCCAGCAGCTTCCACCACGTGAGCTCCTACAATGAGCAGTTCTTC. Complete variable domain (other parts from reference TRBV5-5 and TRBJ2-1): DAGVTQSPTHLIKTRGQQVTLRCSPISGHKSVSWYQQVLGQGPQFIFQYYEKEERGRGNFPDRFSARQFPNYSSELNVNALLLGDSALYLCASSFHHVSSYNEQFFGPGTRLTVL.

In DNA, the CDR3 is TGTGCCAGCAGCTACTATGGCTACACCTTC. Its translation is CASSYYGYTF. This rearrangement joins TRBV6-1 to TRBJ1-2; D not resolved. V was cut by 6 bases and J by 3 bases, with 2 bases left in between. The CDR3 sequence is 10 residues long. Germline V gives CDR1 MNHNS, CDR2 SASEGT.

This clone was found a few times. J is TRBJ1-5 and V is TRBV7-3; D is ambiguous. This CDR3 region has 13 residues. Germline V gene data show CDR1 as SGHTA and CDR2 as FQGTGA. V was cut by 2 bases and J by 1 base, with 3 bases left in between. The CDR3, as DNA: TGTGCCAGCAGCTTAGAGAGCAATCAGCCCCAGCATTTT. Amino acids: CASSLESNQPQHF.

The chain has TRBV28 and TRBJ2-3; unclear D gene. The V end lost 3 bases, the J end lost 1 base, and 11 bases lay between the germline ends. This CDR3 spans 15 amino acids. The germline V gene encodes CDR1 MDHEN and CDR2 SYDVKM. CDR3 coding DNA: TGTGCCAGCAGTTTCACGGGTGGCGGCACAGATACGCAGTATTTT. Its protein is CASSFTGGGTDTQYF.

In DNA form, the CDR3 reads TGTGCCAGCAGCTTAGTTGTGGGGAGAACAGATACGCAGTATTTT. Translated: CASSLVVGRTDTQYF. The chain recombines TRBV7-2 with TRBJ2-3; D might be TRBD2 (5 bases). The CDR3 totals 15 residues. The V gene lost 1 base and the J gene lost 3 bases, with 11 bases spanning the gap. Germline V lookup: CDR1 SGHTA, CDR2 FQGNSA.

The chain carries TRBV7-3 and TRBJ1-6, with a weak D call TRBD1 (5 bases). This CDR3 spans 14 amino acids. The germline V and J ends were trimmed by 6 bases and 7 bases, with 13 bases remaining between them. Germline values: CDR1 SGHTA, CDR2 FQGTGA. The CDR3 DNA reads as TGTGCCAGCAGTCTAAACGGGGGGAATTCACCCCTCCACTTT. Translated, it gives CASSLNGGNSPLHF. Combining the CDR3 with reference TRBV7-3 and TRBJ1-6 gives the whole variable domain GAGVSQTPSNKVTEKGKYVELRCDPISGHTALYWYRQSLGQGPEFLIYFQGTGAADDSGLPNDRFFAVRPEGSVSTLKIQRTERGDSAVYLCASSLNGGNSPLHFGNGTRLTVT.

This sequence joins TRBV6-1 and TRBJ2-3, with a tentative D call TRBD2 (6 bases). The germline CDR1 and CDR2 sequences are MNHNS and SASEGT. Between the trimmed V and J ends, which lost 2 bases and 0 bases, there was a span of 9 bases. There are 15 residues in the CDR3. The CDR3 sequence: CASSEYGGSTDTQYF. In DNA form, the CDR3 reads TGTGCCAGCAGTGAATACGGGGGTAGCACAGATACGCAGTATTTT.